The 10 T cell receptor beta chains below come from one sample, sequenced in a study of Tregs in tolerant kidney transplant recipients. Here immunoSEQ multiplex PCR was the method, and the copy in TCRdb shows in-frame clones only, minus some. The top ten hold 9.5% to 13% of the sample, which has about 66,000 clones, around nine tenths seen once. The source was CD8+ T cells from blood, collected before the transplant. These receptors were taken from a human donor who received a combined kidney and bone marrow transplant.

A single count supports this clone. The rearrangement joins TRBV4-3 to TRBJ2-6; possible D gene TRBD2, 5 bases. CDR1 and CDR2 (germline): LGHNA, YSLEER. CDR3 size: 19 residues. Trimming left V 4 bases short and J 0 bases short, with 19 bases between. CDR3 in DNA: TGCGCCAGCAGCCCCGAGGGCCCAGCCGATAGCTCTGGGGCCAACGTCCTGACTTTC. Encoded protein: CASSPEGPADSSGANVLTF.

The genes are TRBV6-5 and TRBJ1-1; D unresolved. The ends were cut back, 0 bases at V and 1 base at J, with 12 bases in the middle. Germline-derived CDR1 and CDR2 are MNHEY and SVGAGI. There are 16 residues in the CDR3. Written as DNA, the CDR3 is TGTGCCAGCAGTTACTCGACGCATTCAGGGAACACTGAAGCTTTCTTT. Protein sequence: CASSYSTHSGNTEAFF.

The chain employs TRBV7-9 and TRBJ1-2; D gene unclear. The CDR3 totals 16 residues. With 5 bases removed from V and 3 bases from J, the gap between germline ends came to 19 bases. Germline values: CDR1 SEHNR, CDR2 FQNEAQ (reference sequence). The DNA of the CDR3 is TGTGCCAGCAGCCCAGGCCCCGATGAGCTCCACTATGGCTACACCTTC. Its protein is CASSPGPDELHYGYTF.

The chain is built from TRBV13 and TRBJ2-1, with TRBD2 matching 8 bases. This CDR3 has 15 residues. V dropped 3 bases and J dropped 6; count of bases not matched to a gene: 7. Germline assignment: CDR1 PRHDT and CDR2 FYEKMQ (reference sequence). CDR3 protein: CASSFRGGVSNEQFF. CDR3 nucleotide sequence: TGTGCCAGCAGCTTTCGGGGGGGCGTTTCCAATGAGCAGTTCTTC.

The CDR3 reads CASSTTSTDTQYF. DNA for the CDR3: TGTGCCAGCAGTACCACTAGCACAGATACGCAGTATTTT. The chain is built from TRBV27 and TRBJ2-3; D remains ambiguous. Germline V lookup: CDR1 MNHEY, CDR2 SMNVEV (reference sequence). With 5 bases removed from V and 0 bases from J, the gap between germline ends came to 6 bases. The CDR3 length is 13 residues.

The V and J genes are TRBV27 and TRBJ2-7; D might be TRBD1 (7 bases). This CDR3 is built from 16 residues. V was clipped by 6 bases and J by 2 bases, with 20 bases between them. CDR1 is MNHEY, CDR2 SMNVEV, per germline (reference sequence). The CDR3 bases are TGTGCCAGCAGAGCCATTGGGCGGGGACAGACCTACGAGCAGTACTTC. Its protein is CASRAIGRGQTYEQYF.

J is TRBJ2-1 and V is TRBV27; 9 positions agree with TRBD2. V lost 3 bases, J lost 3 bases, and 6 bases stayed unmatched. Germline V gives CDR1 MNHEY, CDR2 SMNVEV (reference sequence). The length of the CDR3 is 16 residues. The CDR3 DNA sequence: TGTGCCAGCAGTTTTGGGGGACTAGCAATCTACAATGAGCAGTTCTTC. It encodes CASSFGGLAIYNEQFF.

V and J are TRBV19 and TRBJ1-5; maybe TRBD1 (6 bases). CDR1 is LNHDA, CDR2 SQIVND, per germline (reference sequence). The CDR3 runs to 13 residues. V lost 3 bases to trimming and J lost 5 bases, with 8 bases between them. CDR3 amino acids: CASSIQGYQPQHF. DNA for the CDR3: TGTGCCAGTAGTATTCAGGGGTATCAGCCCCAGCATTTT. Based on the CDR3 plus reference TRBV19 and TRBJ1-5, the full variable domain is DGGITQSPKYLFRKEGQNVTLSCEQNLNHDAMYWYRQDPGQGLRLIYYSQIVNDFQKGDIAEGYSVSREKKESFPLTVTSAQKNPTAFYLCASSIQGYQPQHFGDGTRLSIL.

The V call is TRBV7-9, the J call TRBJ1-5, with TRBD1 as a possible D gene (5 bases). Trimming left V 1 base short and J 2 bases short, with 18 bases between. Germline CDR1 reads SEHNR; CDR2 reads FQNEAQ (reference sequence). This CDR3 spans 18 amino acids. This chain's CDR3 is CASSLGWGRYSGNQPQHF. The CDR3 DNA reads TGTGCCAGCAGCTTAGGTTGGGGGAGGTACTCAGGCAATCAGCCCCAGCATTTT.

The rearrangement uses TRBV7-2 and TRBJ1-2; D may be TRBD1 (6 bases). With 1 base removed from V and 4 bases from J, the gap between germline ends came to 19 bases. This CDR3 is 17 amino acids long. The germline V gene has CDR1 SGHTA and CDR2 FQGNSA. The chain's CDR3 is CASSLEWGLYGLYGYTF. The CDR3 DNA reads as TGTGCCAGCAGCTTAGAGTGGGGGCTCTATGGCCTCTATGGCTACACCTTC.